The 8 T cell receptor beta chains below all came from one sample that was sequenced in a study of post-analysis software for immune sequencing data. Study observations and caveats: Included in a set of about 5 TRBV segments more frequent in patients than controls were TRBV5-6, TRBV5-1 and TRBV20-1.

Every TCR beta cDNA library bore unique molecular identifiers. A single record per CDR3 protein comes from TCRdb applying MiXCR to the PCR reads. The sample lists around 440,000 distinct CDR3 sequences; roughly 45% were seen once. For these receptors, no antigen is known. The sample taken for sequencing was blood. The receptors here all came from a girl under 18 with multiple sclerosis.

This clonotype was counted only a few times. The chain uses TRBV5-4 and TRBJ2-5; perhaps TRBD2 as D (5 bases). Germline V gene sequence: CDR1 SGHNT, CDR2 YYREEE (reference sequence). The CDR3 spans 14 residues. Between the trimmed V and J ends, which lost 2 bases and 5 bases, there was a span of 13 bases. The CDR3 here is CASSLDGIGETQYF. The DNA of the CDR3 is TGTGCCAGCAGCTTAGACGGGATAGGGGAGACCCAGTACTTC.

With regard to this clonotype: The CDR3 does not close with the conserved phenylalanine or tryptophan, likely indicating a read error. This chain joins TRBV6-2 or TRBV6-3 and TRBJ2-1; no clear D gene. CDR3 size: 15 residues. V was cut by 2 bases and J by 0 bases, with 8 bases left in between. Germline CDR1 and CDR2: MNHEY and SVGEGT. Here the CDR3 DNA reads TGTGCCAGCAGTTACGAGATAAGCTCCTACAATGAGCAGTTCGTC. Its protein product is CASSYEISSYNEQFV.

CDR3 in amino acids: CASSTGLSGDGYTF. CDR3 DNA sequence: TGTGCCAGCAGTACAGGGTTGTCCGGGGATGGCTACACCTTC. The chain joins TRBV6-6 to TRBJ1-2, with D perhaps TRBD1 (6 bases). The CDR3 runs 14 residues. Trimming took off 5 bases at V and 6 bases at J, with 16 bases between the two ends. Germline-derived CDR1 and CDR2 are MNHNY and SVGAGI (reference sequence).

V and J are TRBV7-6 and TRBJ2-5; tentative D call: TRBD2 (5 bases). The V end lost 5 bases, the J end lost 4 bases, and 11 bases lay between the germline ends. The CDR3 runs 13 residues. Germline V gene data show CDR1 as SGHVS and CDR2 as FNYEAQ. The CDR3 protein is CASSTSSSETQYF. In nucleotides, the CDR3 is TGTGCCAGCAGCACCTCTAGCTCAGAGACCCAGTACTTC.

This chain connects TRBV11-1 to TRBJ2-1; 8 bases align to TRBD1. Germline V CDR1 and CDR2: SGHAT, FQDESV (reference sequence). J gave up 8 bases and V 5 bases, and 11 bases lay outside the gene matches. The CDR3 consists of 15 residues. CDR3 coding DNA: TGTGCCAGCAGCGCCCGGGACAGGTCTTCGCATGAGCAGTTCTTC. Amino acids: CASSARDRSSHEQFF.

V gene TRBV5-1 combines with J gene TRBJ2-5; 9 bases match TRBD1. This CDR3 region has 16 residues. With V trimmed by 4 bases and J by 4 bases, 11 bases remained unmatched. Germline loops: CDR1 SGHRS, CDR2 YFSETQ. The CDR3 bases are TGCGCCAGCAGCCTGGCCGGGACAGGGATGCGAGAGACCCAGTACTTC. Its translation is CASSLAGTGMRETQYF.

V and J are TRBV25-1 and TRBJ2-7; 7 bases agree with TRBD1. After removal of 5 bases from V and 2 bases from J, the junction contained 3 bases not matched to a gene. Germline loops: CDR1 MGHDK, CDR2 SYGVNS. The CDR3 totals 13 residues. The CDR3 bases are TGTGCCAGCAGTTTTGGGACAGCCTACGAGCAGTACTTC. The encoded protein is CASSFGTAYEQYF.

The CDR3 nucleotides are TGTGCCAGTAGCCTGTGGGATAGCGGGAGGTCCTACAATGAGCAGTTCTTC. Its protein is CASSLWDSGRSYNEQFF. The gene calls are TRBV19 and TRBJ2-1; 10 bases map to TRBD2. This CDR3 is built from 17 residues. Germline V gene lookup returns CDR1 LNHDA and CDR2 SQIVND (reference sequence). The trim removed 6 bases at V and 1 base at J, leaving 9 bases unmatched.